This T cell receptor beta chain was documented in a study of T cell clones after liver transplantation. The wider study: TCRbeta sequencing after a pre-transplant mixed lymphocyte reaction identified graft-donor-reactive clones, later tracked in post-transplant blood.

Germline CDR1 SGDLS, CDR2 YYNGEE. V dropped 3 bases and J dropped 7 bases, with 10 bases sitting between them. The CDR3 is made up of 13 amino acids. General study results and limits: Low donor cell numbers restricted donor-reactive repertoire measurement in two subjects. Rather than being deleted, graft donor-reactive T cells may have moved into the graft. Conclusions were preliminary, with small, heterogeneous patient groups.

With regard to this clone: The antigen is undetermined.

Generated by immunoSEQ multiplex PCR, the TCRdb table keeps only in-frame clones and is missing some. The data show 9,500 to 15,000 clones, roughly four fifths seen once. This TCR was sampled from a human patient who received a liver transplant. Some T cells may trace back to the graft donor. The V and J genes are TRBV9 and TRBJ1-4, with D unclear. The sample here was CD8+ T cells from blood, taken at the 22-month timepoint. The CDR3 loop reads CASSAAEVEKLFF. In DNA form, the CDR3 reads TGTGCCAGCAGCGCAGCCGAAGTTGAAAAACTGTTTTTT. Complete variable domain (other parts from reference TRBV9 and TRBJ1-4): DSGVTQTPKHLITATGQRVTLRCSPRSGDLSVYWYQQSLDQGLQFLIQYYNGEERAKGNILERFSAQQFPDLHSELNLSSLELGDSALYFCASSAAEVEKLFFGSGTQLSVL.